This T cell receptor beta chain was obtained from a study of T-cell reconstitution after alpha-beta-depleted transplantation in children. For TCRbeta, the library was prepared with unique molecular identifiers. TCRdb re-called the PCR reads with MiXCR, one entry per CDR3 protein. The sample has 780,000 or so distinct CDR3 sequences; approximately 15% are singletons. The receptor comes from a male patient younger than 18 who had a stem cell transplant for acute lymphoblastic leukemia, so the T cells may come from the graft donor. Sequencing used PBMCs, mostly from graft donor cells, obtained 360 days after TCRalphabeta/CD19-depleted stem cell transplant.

This CDR3 reads CASSLPERKVIDTGELFF. The CDR3 bases are TGTGCCAGCAGTTTACCCGAGCGGAAAGTTATAGACACCGGGGAGCTGTTTTTT. The chain has TRBV12-3 or TRBV12-4 and TRBJ2-2; weak D call: TRBD2 (5 bases). Trimming removed 2 bases from V and 3 bases from J, with 19 bases in between. The CDR3 has 18 residues.